This T cell receptor beta chain stems from a study of Ad26.COV2.S vaccination and SARS-CoV-2 variants. The treatment denotes: over 15 received Ad26.COV2.S at low or high dose, single or two shots; 5 received placebo; per-sample allocation not given. Collection of the samples took place on day 63 after the first injection of vaccine or placebo. V trimming: 5 bases; J trimming: 1 base; junction bases outside the gene matches: 5. This CDR3 comprises 14 residues. CDR1 and CDR2 from the germline V gene are SNHLY and FYNNEI. Clones were sequenced by immunoSEQ multiplex PCR, and TCRdb holds only the in-frame ones, with some missing. Of 250,000 or so clones listed, around 88% are singletons.

The receptor was isolated from a person between 18 and 65 years old who received the Ad26.COV2.S COVID-19 vaccine or a placebo. This specimen was peripheral blood, taken in a trial of Ad26.COV2.S vaccine versus placebo. The chain couples TRBV2 to TRBJ2-7, with 7 bases matching TRBD1. The CDR3, as DNA: TGTGCCAGCAGTATTGAGACAGGGTCCTACGAGCAGTACTTC. As protein: CASSIETGSYEQYF. Combining the CDR3 with reference TRBV2 and TRBJ2-7 gives the whole variable domain EPEVTQTPSHQVTQMGQEVILRCVPISNHLYFYWYRQILGQKVEFLVSFYNNEISEKSEIFDDQFSVERPDGSNFTLKIRSTKLEDSAMYFCASSIETGSYEQYFGPGTRLTVT.